Sequencing of this T cell receptor (beta chain) was carried out in a study of STAT3 mutations in large granular lymphocyte leukemia. Regarding the study as a whole: Persisting codominant clonotypes may have hidden a small pathogenic clone. In T-cell large granular lymphocyte leukemia, about half of patients showed multiple immunodominant subclonotypes.

For this clone: Its antigen is unidentified.

Germline CDR1 MNHEY, CDR2 SMNVEV (reference sequence). The CDR3 runs to 14 residues. The V end was cut by 7 bases, the J end by 2 bases, with 12 bases between. Libraries were prepared by immunoSEQ multiplex PCR; TCRdb keeps only in-frame clonotypes and omits some of them. Of about 9,000 clones listed, 88% are singletons. The sequence was obtained from a man of 80 years or more with T-cell large granular lymphocyte leukemia. Some clones in this sample may be carry-over from other donors' samples. V and J are TRBV27 and TRBJ1-5, with no clear D. The source material was peripheral blood mononuclear cells. Here the CDR3 reads CASKGTWGNQPQHF. CDR3 coding DNA: TGTGCCAGCAAAGGTACTTGGGGCAATCAGCCCCAGCATTTT.